This T cell receptor (beta chain) was retrieved from a study of control samples from healthy donors and cancer patients (dated by TCRdb to about 2020). As for this clone: The antigen this receptor binds is unknown. One base away there is no much larger clone; base qualities are not given.

The method was the immunoSEQ multiplex PCR assay. TCRdb re-hosts the immuneACCESS table, in-frame sequences only. Its copies lack some clones; in the studies checked, an unresolved V gene accounts for under half of them, and the cause for the rest is not known. This sample comprises 75,000 to 95,000 clones, 93% of them detected only once. About 1.5% of the sample is in the top ten clones. The CDR3 runs 13 residues from the cysteine to the phenylalanine. Only CDR3 DNA remains: 39 bases, in frame from the first base. From a lookup of the germline V gene, CDR1 and CDR2 are SNHLY and FYNNEI. V sheds 6 bases and J sheds 2 bases, leaving 11 bases between their ends.

The material sequenced was blood. The chain is encoded by TRBV2 joined to TRBJ2-7; a tentative D call is TRBD2 (5 bases match). The origin of this receptor is a young woman in good health. The CDR3 has the sequence CASREDGTYEQYF. Here is the DNA: TGTGCCAGCAGGGAGGACGGAACCTACGAGCAGTACTTC.